A selection of T cell receptor beta chains follows, all from one sample in a study of blood T cell repertoires in COVID-19. Generated by immunoSEQ multiplex PCR, the TCRdb table keeps only in-frame clones and is missing some. Among more than 300,000 clones listed, over 90% were seen once. The sequenced sample consisted of PBMCs or T cells enriched from blood (not recorded which). These receptors were obtained from a woman aged 30 to 39 who had been exposed to COVID-19. CDR3s include the opening cysteine and the closing phenylalanine or tryptophan.

J gene,CDR3 length,V gene,CDR3 protein
TRBJ1-2,16,TRBV7-2,CASSLRDRVWMDGYTF
TRBJ1-1,11,TRBV29-1,CYRTGDTEAFF
TRBJ1-1,13,TRBV6-4,CASSADRATEAFF
TRBJ2-3,17,TRBV7-7,CASSPILGATSTDTQYF
TRBJ2-7,15,TRBV5-1,CASSLGMGTGDEQYF
TRBJ2-1,16,TRBV30,CAWRGTSGGPWDEQFF
TRBJ1-1,15,TRBV3-1/TRBV3-2,CASSQGIGADTEAFF
TRBJ1-1,14,TRBV10-3,CAISEGQGNTEAFF
TRBJ1-2,14,TRBV7-8,CASSTQQGVTGYTF
TRBJ1-2,14,TRBV9,CASSVVGQNYGYTF
TRBJ1-2,16,TRBV4-1,CASSLLGGENLYGYTF
TRBJ2-7,12,TRBV12-3/TRBV12-4,CASSLMRYEQYF
TRBJ2-2,16,TRBV6-5,CASSSARGRGTGELFF
TRBJ2-7,16,TRBV10-3,CAISELPKGASYEQYF
TRBJ1-2,17,TRBV25-1,CASSGGVVKALYMGYTF
TRBJ1-2,14,TRBV6-5,CASSPAGLGYGYTF
TRBJ1-2,13,TRBV19,CASSMTGAYGYTF
TRBJ2-1,14,TRBV7-9,CASSLDRGHFEQFF
TRBJ2-2,15,TRBV10-3,CAIRPGQLNTGELFF
TRBJ2-1,16,TRBV4-2,CASSQVRDSPYNEQFF
TRBJ2-4,15,TRBV10-1,CASSSPGLAKNIQYF
TRBJ2-1,16,TRBV6-2/TRBV6-3,CASSYSPGQGPNEQFF
TRBJ2-7,10,TRBV11-1,CASRGVEQYF
TRBJ1-2,16,TRBV7-9,CASSSLPGQGRFGYTF